These T cell receptor beta chains were read from a single sample in a study of T cells in Graves' hyperthyroidism and ophthalmopathy. TCRdb processed the multiplex PCR reads anew with MiXCR; each CDR3 protein has one entry. This table holds 250,000 to 300,000 distinct CDR3 sequences, roughly a fifth found once. The source material was blood. These receptors were taken from a man over 45 with Graves' ophthalmopathy. The CDR3 runs from the conserved cysteine through the conserved F or W. The D gene is left open where the match is weak. Rows may omit the clone size; those that give it use once, few, many or a size class.

V gene	clone size	J gene	D gene	CDR3 DNA	CDR3 protein
TRBV11-2	NA	TRBJ2-7	NA	TGTGCCAGCAGCTTAGAAGGTGGGGCACAGGGCCGATCCAGCGAGCAGTACTTC	CASSLEGGAQGRSSEQYF
TRBV5-1	many	TRBJ2-5	NA	TGCGCCAGCAGCGGGGGCTACCAAGAGACCCAGTACTTC	CASSGGYQETQYF
TRBV29-1	few	TRBJ2-1	NA	TGCAGCGTTGAAGTACGGGCTAGTCTGCTTATGAATGAGCAGTTCTTC	CSVEVRASLLMNEQFF
TRBV19	NA	TRBJ1-1	NA	TGTGCCAGTAGTTCCCATACTGGGGGCACTGAAGCTTTCTTT	CASSSHTGGTEAFF
TRBV6-5	few	TRBJ2-5	NA	TGTGCCAGCAGTTACTCGTCAGGGGGGGAAGAGACCCAGTACTTC	CASSYSSGGEETQYF
TRBV18	few	TRBJ2-7	NA	TGTGCCAGCTCACCCCATAGCGATGACGAGCAGTACTTC	CASSPHSDDEQYF
TRBV20-1	few	TRBJ2-7	TRBD2	TGCAGTGCTCCCAGCGGGGCCCTGAGACCTTACGAGCAGTACTTC	CSAPSGALRPYEQYF
TRBV7-2	few	TRBJ1-2	TRBD1	TGTGCCAGCAGCTTAGTGTCTGGGACAGGGGGGAAATACTATGGCTACACCTTC	CASSLVSGTGGKYYGYTF
TRBV30	few	TRBJ2-7	NA	TGTGCCTACCTGGGAGCGCACTCCTACGAGCAGTACTTC	CAYLGAHSYEQYF
TRBV27	many	TRBJ2-7	TRBD1	TGTGCCAGCAGTTACAGGGGGTGGTACGAGCAGTACTTC	CASSYRGWYEQYF
TRBV9	NA	TRBJ1-1	TRBD1	TGTGCCAGCAGCGTAGGGACAGGGGGAGGGTACACTGAAGCTTTCTTT	CASSVGTGGGYTEAFF
TRBV7-8	few	TRBJ2-5	TRBD2	TGTGCCAGCAGCTATTCAGGGCTACTAGCGGGAGGGGAAGAGACCCAGTACTTC	CASSYSGLLAGGEETQYF
TRBV7-9	NA	TRBJ1-1	NA	TGTGCCAGCAGCTTAGCGGGCGGCGGGGGGAACGAAGCTTTCTTT	CASSLAGGGGNEAFF
TRBV24-1	NA	TRBJ2-1	TRBD1	TGTGCCACCAGCTGGGGGACAGAAAATTACAATGAGCAGTTCTTC	CATSWGTENYNEQFF
TRBV6-1	many	TRBJ2-7	TRBD2	TGTGCCAGCAGTGCCTTAGCGGGGAACTACGAGCAGTACTTC	CASSALAGNYEQYF
TRBV11-2	many	TRBJ1-2	NA	TGTGCCAGCAGACGACCCCGGGACGGGACTAAATATGGCTACACCTTC	CASRRPRDGTKYGYTF
TRBV12-3/TRBV12-4	NA	TRBJ2-5	TRBD1	TGTGCCAGCACAAACAGGGGGCGAAAAGAGACCCAGTACTTC	CASTNRGRKETQYF
TRBV14	NA	TRBJ1-1	NA	TGTGCCAGCAGCCAAAGCCGGAACACTGAAGCTTTCTTT	CASSQSRNTEAFF
TRBV20-1	many	TRBJ2-5	TRBD2	TGCAGTGCTATTCTAAGTCGGGAGGGAGAGACCCAGTACTTC	CSAILSREGETQYF
TRBV30	many	TRBJ1-2	NA	TGTGCCTGGAGCCAACTCTATGGCTACACCTTC	CAWSQLYGYTF
TRBV10-3	NA	TRBJ2-7	NA	TGTGCCATCAGTGAACAGGGTGGGACCTACGAGCAGTACTTC	CAISEQGGTYEQYF
TRBV7-2	few	TRBJ2-7	NA	TGTGCCAGCAGCGCCGACAACGAGCAGTACTTC	CASSADNEQYF
TRBV28	few	TRBJ2-5	NA	TGTGCCAGCAGAAGTATCCAAGAGACCCAGTACTTC	CASRSIQETQYF
TRBV7-6	few	TRBJ2-7	NA	TGTGCCAGCAGCCCCGACGTGATTGAGCAGTACTTC	CASSPDVIEQYF
TRBV2	many	TRBJ2-7	TRBD1	TGTGCCAGCAAACTAGACAGGGGTTCTTACGAGCAGTACTTC	CASKLDRGSYEQYF
TRBV9	few	TRBJ1-5	NA	TGTGCCAGCAGCGTAGCCCCAAATCAGCCCCAGCATTTT	CASSVAPNQPQHF
TRBV5-1	few	TRBJ2-7	TRBD1	TGCGCCAGCAGCCCCGGGACAGGGGTCCTTATCTCCTACGAGCAGTACTTC	CASSPGTGVLISYEQYF
TRBV3-1	NA	TRBJ1-1	NA	TGTGCCAGCAGCCAAGAGACCAGGAACACTGAAGCTTTCTTT	CASSQETRNTEAFF
TRBV12-3/TRBV12-4	NA	TRBJ2-1	NA	TGTGCCAGCAGTATCTGGGACCGAGCCAATGAGCAGTTCTTC	CASSIWDRANEQFF
TRBV7-9	few	TRBJ1-1	NA	TGTGCCAGCAGCAGAATTAGGCAGGGGAACACTGAAGCTTTCTTT	CASSRIRQGNTEAFF
TRBV11-2	many	TRBJ2-7	NA	TGTGCCAGCAGCTTAAGCCTCTACGAGCAGTACTTC	CASSLSLYEQYF
TRBV9	NA	TRBJ2-7	NA	TGTGCCAGCAGCGTAGAGGCTAGCGACTTCTCCTACGAGCAGTACTTC	CASSVEASDFSYEQYF